This TCR beta chain is drawn from a study of early T cells in non-severe SARS-CoV-2 infection. Study-wide background: With bulk RNA from unsorted whole blood as input, sequencing yielded unpaired chains.

Regarding the study as a whole: VDJdb-based annotation leaned toward anti-spike CD8 responses and missed private and CD4 specificities.

Attached unique molecular identifiers marked individual cDNA molecules. TCRdb fed the 5' RACE reads into MiXCR, producing one record per CDR3 protein. The data hold approximately 32,000 distinct CDR3 sequences, with roughly 3.9% observed a single time. This clonotype has at least ten counts. Antigen: not known. The germline gives CDR1 SGHTA, CDR2 FQGNSA. The CDR3 extends over 16 amino acids. The trim removed 3 bases at V and 0 bases at J, leaving 4 bases unmatched. The chain recombines TRBV7-2 with TRBJ2-3; 9 nucleotides agree with TRBD2. The receptor was derived from an adult who was a healthcare worker with PCR-confirmed SARS-CoV-2 infection or an uninfected control (not recorded which). Sequenced input: whole blood. The CDR3 here is CASSLGGRASTDTQYF. CDR3 bases: TGTGCCAGCAGCTTGGGCGGGAGGGCCAGCACAGATACGCAGTATTTT.